The subject of this entry is one TCR beta chain. As yet, its antigen is unknown. The data stem from a study of cytomegalovirus exposure and HLA in healthy donors. Whole-study findings and limits: The tendency of first-cohort TCR clusters to co-occur in the 110 or so validation repertoires emerged from a later analysis. Some TCR beta chains (more than 150 of them) were listed as cytomegalovirus-associated. Across donors, most TCRs were seen rarely, yet some public ones were widespread. In vitro assays verified that three CMV-associated chains recognized CMV antigens specifically.

The CDR3 runs 15 residues. Between the trimmed V and J ends, which lost 1 base and 4 bases, there was a span of 13 bases. Germline V gives CDR1 MGHRA, CDR2 YSYEKL. Libraries were prepared by immunoSEQ multiplex PCR; TCRdb keeps only in-frame clonotypes and omits some of them. There are 130,000 to 150,000 clones in the sample; around nine tenths occur only once, and about 3.1% lies in the top ten. J is TRBJ1-2 and V is TRBV4-1; no reliable D call. The TCR originated in a young woman in good health and CMV-seropositive. Sequencing was carried out using PBMCs. The CDR3 nucleotides are TGCGCCAGCAGCCAAGGAGGGAAGGAGGCCTATGGCTACACCTTC. Protein product: CASSQGGKEAYGYTF.